Listed here is a single T cell receptor (beta chain). What it binds is unknown. This specimen comes from a study of cytomegalovirus exposure and HLA in healthy donors. For the study at large: Of some 400 genotyped donors, 81% grouped in the Caucasian-associated ancestry cluster.

All the people who gave samples were healthy bone marrow donors. With 60 Vbeta and 13 Jbeta primers, the PCR was carried out. Profiling relied on immunoSEQ multiplex PCR, and the TCRdb table lists in-frame clones only, not all of them. Its table lists around 190,000 clones. Trimming took off 2 bases at V and 3 bases at J, with 7 bases between the two ends. CDR3 length: 14 amino acids. Looked up from germline, CDR1 is MGHRA and CDR2 is YSYEKL. Findings of the study overall: CMV serostatus was the sole immune exposure data available. Reports showed the classifier diagnosing cytomegalovirus status with high specificity and sensitivity.

This chain uses TRBV4-1 with TRBJ2-2; D is uncertain. This receptor was obtained from a woman aged 25-40 years in good health and CMV-seropositive. The sample comprised PBMCs. The CDR3 loop reads CASSQSGDTGELFF. The CDR3 nucleotides read TGCGCCAGCAGCCAATCTGGAGACACCGGGGAGCTGTTTTTT.